This entry lists 8 T cell receptor beta chains sequenced from one sample in a study of response to subunit inactivated influenza vaccine. TCRdb re-derived calls from the RT-PCR reads in MiXCR, one entry per CDR3 protein. The data contain some 800,000 distinct CDR3 sequences, over 20% of them singletons. The sequences come from PBMCs from blood, collected about 5 days after vaccination. These receptor sequences come from a man over 45 who received an inactivated influenza vaccine.

A few counts support this clonotype. The chain employs TRBV7-2 and TRBJ2-7; D is perhaps TRBD1 (6 bases). Trimming cost V 5 bases and J 2 bases, with 19 bases left between them. This CDR3 is built from 16 residues. Germline loops: CDR1 SGHTA, CDR2 FQGNSA. The CDR3 reads CASSPFHWAGAYEQYF. The DNA for the CDR3 is TGTGCCAGCAGCCCATTTCATTGGGCAGGGGCCTACGAGCAGTACTTC.

The chain carries TRBV30 and TRBJ2-7, with 8 bases identical to TRBD1. The CDR3 runs to 18 residues. The V gene's germline CDR1 is GTSNPN and CDR2 SVGIG (reference sequence). V lost 4 bases, J lost 2 bases, and 19 bases stayed unmatched. CDR3 sequence (DNA): TGTGCCTGGATTACTAAATTCCCGTCTCGGGACAGGCCCTACGAGCAGTACTTC. Translating gives CAWITKFPSRDRPYEQYF.

The sample holds one count of this clonotype. V and J are TRBV4-2 and TRBJ2-7; 7 positions agree with TRBD1. Germline V gene lookup returns CDR1 LGHNA and CDR2 YNFKEQ. V lost 4 bases, J lost 6 bases, and 9 bases stayed unmatched. CDR3 size: 14 residues. The CDR3 protein is CASSLYRGSSEQYF. The CDR3 DNA reads TGTGCCAGCAGCCTCTACAGGGGAAGCAGCGAGCAGTACTTC.

This clonotype was observed a handful of times. V usage is TRBV6-5 and J usage is TRBJ2-5, with 8 positions matching TRBD1. J gave up 4 bases and V 4 bases, and 8 bases lay outside the gene matches. The CDR3 is 15 residues long. Germline loops: CDR1 MNHEY, CDR2 SVGAGI. CDR3 protein: CASSFDRGSGETQYF. The CDR3 bases are TGTGCCAGCAGTTTCGACAGGGGATCGGGAGAGACCCAGTACTTC.

J is TRBJ2-5 and V is TRBV7-2; D may be TRBD1 (5 bases). V lost 4 bases to trimming and J lost 2 bases, with 11 bases between them. Per germline, CDR1 SGHTA and CDR2 FQGNSA. The CDR3 spans 14 residues. CDR3 sequence: CASSSGAAQETQYF. DNA of the CDR3: TGTGCCAGCAGCTCTGGGGCAGCACAAGAGACCCAGTACTTC. Full variable domain (remainder filled in from reference TRBV7-2 and TRBJ2-5): GAGVSQSPSNKVTEKGKDVELRCDPISGHTALYWYRQSLGQGLEFLIYFQGNSAPDKSGLPSDRFSAERTGGSVSTLTIQRTQQEDSAVYLCASSSGAAQETQYFGPGTRLLVL.

The chain combines TRBV15 with TRBJ2-7; possible D gene TRBD1, 6 bases. CDR1 and CDR2 (germline): LNHNV, YYDKDF (reference sequence). Trimming removed 0 bases from V and 4 bases from J, with 16 bases in between. The CDR3 covers 16 residues. DNA of the CDR3: TGTGCCACCAGCAGAGATGGGATGGGGGCCGCGTACGAGCAGTACTTC. Amino acids: CATSRDGMGAAYEQYF.

The chain links TRBV20-1 to TRBJ2-3; the D is unclear. This CDR3 is 13 amino acids long. V lost 5 bases to trimming and J lost 2 bases, with 11 bases between them. Germline-derived CDR1 and CDR2 are DFQATT and SNEGSKA (reference sequence). The CDR3 loop reads CSAPSGHTDTQYF. CDR3 coding DNA: TGCAGTGCTCCATCGGGCCACACAGATACGCAGTATTTT.

This clonotype was seen a handful of times. This chain joins TRBV5-6 and TRBJ2-6; D unclear. The CDR3 loop spans 17 amino acids. The germline V gene has CDR1 SGHDT and CDR2 YYEEEE. V lost 4 bases, J lost 0 bases, and 14 bases lay in between. Here the CDR3 reads CASSEEGRYSGANVLTF. In DNA form, the CDR3 reads TGTGCCAGCAGCGAGGAAGGGCGATACTCTGGGGCCAACGTCCTGACTTTC. The full variable domain, in which reference TRBV5-6 and TRBJ2-6 provide the parts outside the CDR3, is DAGVTQSPTHLIKTRGQQVTLRCSPKSGHDTVSWYQQALGQGPQFIFQYYEEEERQRGNFPDRFSGHQFPNYSSELNVNALLLGDSALYLCASSEEGRYSGANVLTFGAGSRLTVL.